These 20 T cell receptor beta chains originate from one sample sequenced in a study of human T cells and chemical hapten exposure. Time point given: healthy volunteer bleed at 6 weeks. Total RNA was isolated from whole blood that had not been fractionated. TCRdb used MiXCR to reprocess the RACE reads, holding one entry per CDR3 protein. Of under 50,000 distinct CDR3 sequences in the sample, 3% to 4.5% are singletons; the top ten hold around 6%. The sequencing sample was made of whole blood. These receptors originate from a human donor in good health. Some clones in this sample may be carry-over from other donors' samples.

This clonotype has only a few counts. This chain connects TRBV5-4 to TRBJ2-3, with TRBD2 matching 7 bases. The CDR3 is 15 residues long. Per the germline V gene, CDR1 is SGHNT and CDR2 is YYREEE (reference sequence). V shed 4 bases, J shed 3 bases, and the junction held 8 bases outside the gene matches. DNA of the CDR3: TGTGCCAGCAGCCAAATAGCGGGTCTTACAGATACGCAGTATTTT. Translated: CASSQIAGLTDTQYF. Supplemented by reference TRBV5-4 and TRBJ2-3, the full variable domain reads ETGVTQSPTHLIKTRGQQVTLRCSSQSGHNTVSWYQQALGQGPQFIFQYYREEENGRGNFPPRFSGLQFPNYSSELNVNALELDDSALYLCASSQIAGLTDTQYFGPGTRLTVL.

This chain links TRBV7-2 with TRBJ2-4; maybe TRBD2 (6 bases). The CDR3 contains 16 residues. The germline gives CDR1 SGHTA, CDR2 FQGNSA. The V gene lost 4 bases and the J gene lost 6 bases, with 19 bases spanning the gap. This CDR3 reads CASSSPGGARGNIQYF. CDR3 in DNA: TGTGCCAGCAGCTCACCCGGCGGGGCGAGAGGAAACATTCAGTACTTC.

The rearrangement uses TRBV7-3 and TRBJ1-1; D is possibly TRBD1 (5 bases). Germline loops: CDR1 SGHTA, CDR2 FQGTGA. Trimming cost V 1 base and J 4 bases, with 16 bases left between them. The CDR3 is 16 amino acids. CDR3 residues: CASSLKRAHGGTEAFF. DNA of the CDR3: TGTGCCAGCAGCTTAAAAAGGGCCCATGGGGGCACTGAAGCTTTCTTT.

The chain carries TRBV27 and TRBJ2-7, with D uncertain. The CDR3 has 15 amino acids. Trimming removed 11 bases from V and 0 bases from J, with 20 bases in between. Germline CDR1 is MNHEY and CDR2 is SMNVEV (reference sequence). CDR3 sequence (DNA): TGTGCCTTAAACCCACCCCCGGTTTACTCCTACGAGCAGTACTTC. This sequence encodes CALNPPPVYSYEQYF.

This clonotype appeared a few times. V and J are TRBV7-9 and TRBJ2-7; 7 bases are shared with TRBD1. CDR1 and CDR2 from the germline V gene are SEHNR and FQNEAQ (reference sequence). The CDR3 loop spans 16 amino acids. The ends lost 0 bases at V and 2 bases at J; junction bases unmatched: 7. The CDR3 loop reads CASSLARQGNTYEQYF. CDR3 DNA: TGTGCCAGCAGCTTAGCCCGACAGGGAAATACCTACGAGCAGTACTTC.

This clonotype was seen only a few times. V and J are TRBV15 and TRBJ2-2; 11 bases are shared with TRBD2. The CDR3 totals 21 residues. CDR1 LNHNV and CDR2 YYDKDF come from the germline V gene (reference sequence). Trimming at V came to 3 bases and at J to 0 bases, leaving 15 bases not matched to a gene. CDR3 sequence (DNA): TGTGCCACCAGCAGTAACATGGGGACTAGCGGTCCTGGGGCGAACACCGGGGAGCTGTTTTTT. Translated, it gives CATSSNMGTSGPGANTGELFF.

In this sample, this clonotype turned up many times. The V gene is TRBV20-1, the J gene TRBJ2-1; 8 bases align to TRBD2. V lost 1 base and J lost 6; bases outside the gene matches: 14. The CDR3 runs to 17 residues. The germline V gene encodes CDR1 DFQATT and CDR2 SNEGSKA (reference sequence). The CDR3, as DNA: TGCAGTGCTAGAGCTTTGGATCCGGGACTAGGGATCAATGAGCAGTTCTTC. Translating it yields CSARALDPGLGINEQFF.

The J gene is TRBJ1-2, the V gene TRBV29-1; D not resolved. There are 11 residues in the CDR3. Trimming took off 4 bases at V and 6 bases at J, with 9 bases between the two ends. CDR1 is SQVTM and CDR2 is ANQGSEA in the germline V gene. The chain's CDR3 is CSVGLRDGYTF. DNA for the CDR3: TGCAGCGTTGGGTTAAGGGATGGCTACACCTTC. Supplemented by reference TRBV29-1 and TRBJ1-2, the full variable domain reads SAVISQKPSRDICQRGTSLTIQCQVDSQVTMMFWYRQQPGQSLTLIATANQGSEATYESGFVIDKFPISRPNLTFSTLTVSNMSPEDSSIYLCSVGLRDGYTFGSGTRLTVV.

This clonotype appeared many times. This chain uses TRBV12-3 or TRBV12-4 with TRBJ1-2; D is uncertain. V lost 3 bases, J lost 11 bases, and 13 bases lay in between. This CDR3 contains 12 residues. CDR3 sequence reads: CASSLDGLSYTF. CDR3 nucleotides: TGTGCCAGCAGTTTGGACGGACTGAGTTACACCTTC.

This clonotype was observed many times. The CDR3 spells CSVGGTTGNTIYF. For the CDR3, the DNA is TGCAGCGTTGGGGGTACAACGGGAAACACCATATATTTT. The chain links TRBV29-1 to TRBJ1-3, with D uncertain. Between the trimmed V and J ends, which lost 4 bases and 4 bases, there was a span of 11 bases. Germline V gene data show CDR1 as SQVTM and CDR2 as ANQGSEA. This CDR3 contains 13 residues.

This clonotype came up a few times. This chain joins TRBV24-1 and TRBJ2-2; 8 nucleotides match TRBD1. Germline CDR1 is KGHDR and CDR2 is SFDVKD. V lost 9 bases, J lost 6 bases, and 11 bases stayed unmatched. The CDR3 totals 15 residues. CDR3 region: CATDDDRGSPGELFF. CDR3 DNA sequence: TGTGCCACCGACGACGACAGGGGTTCCCCCGGGGAGCTGTTTTTT.

A note on this clonotype: A much more abundant neighbour one base away suggests this may be a read error. The chain carries TRBV20-1 and TRBJ2-7; 13 positions match TRBD2. The CDR3 extends over 14 amino acids. J was trimmed by 6 bases and V by 6 bases; bases with no gene match: 8. The germline V gene has CDR1 DFQATT and CDR2 SNEGSKA (reference sequence). CDR3 bases: TGCAGTGCGGATGGGACTAGCGGGAAGAGCGAGCAGTACTTC. Protein sequence: CSADGTSGKSEQYF.

This clonotype was detected ten times or more. This sequence joins TRBV20-1 and TRBJ2-1, with 8 bases fitting TRBD2. The CDR3 is 16 amino acids. Germline V CDR1 and CDR2: DFQATT, SNEGSKA (reference sequence). V dropped 3 bases and J dropped 10; count of bases not matched to a gene: 17. CDR3 sequence: CSARALGTSSVGEQFF. The CDR3 DNA reads TGCAGTGCTAGGGCTCTCGGGACTAGTAGCGTCGGGGAGCAGTTCTTC.

In this sample, this clonotype turned up many times. CDR3: CASSPGGPYEQYF. The CDR3 DNA follows: TGTGCCAGCTCACCGGGGGGGCCTTACGAGCAGTACTTC. The chain combines TRBV18 with TRBJ2-7; TRBD2 might be the D (7 bases). Trimming pared 3 bases from V and 4 bases from J, leaving 10 bases between. The CDR3 is made up of 13 amino acids. Germline V gene data show CDR1 as KGHSH and CDR2 as LQKENI.

The chain uses TRBV20-1 and TRBJ2-3; 7 bases agree with TRBD2. Trimming removed 6 bases from V and 3 bases from J; junction bases left unmatched: 15. The CDR3 is 16 amino acids. Germline CDR1 reads DFQATT; CDR2 reads SNEGSKA (reference sequence). CDR3 coding DNA: TGCAGTGCCCCTCCCCCCACTAGGCGGGAGACAGATACGCAGTATTTT. The encoded protein is CSAPPPTRRETDTQYF.

This clonotype was seen a few times. The chain couples TRBV4-1 to TRBJ2-3, with 8 bases that match TRBD1. Germline values: CDR1 MGHRA, CDR2 YSYEKL. V was pared by 6 bases and J by 0 bases, with 8 bases of the junction left unmatched. The CDR3 is made up of 16 amino acids. The CDR3 DNA follows: TGCGCCAGCAGTCAGGGGGCCCAACCTAGCACAGATACGCAGTATTTT. It codes for CASSQGAQPSTDTQYF.

The sample holds a few counts of this clonotype. This chain joins TRBV28 and TRBJ2-5; the match to TRBD1 covers 8 bases. Per the germline V gene, CDR1 is MDHEN and CDR2 is SYDVKM. This CDR3 contains 16 residues. Trimming took 7 bases from V and 4 from J; bases not matched to a gene: 14. CDR3 DNA: TGTGCCAGCAATCCTATAGGGAGGACAGGGAGAGAGACCCAGTACTTC. Protein: CASNPIGRTGRETQYF.

This clonotype occurred many times. This chain uses TRBV20-1 with TRBJ2-3, with D unresolved. V shed 6 bases and J shed 3 bases, with 19 bases lying between them. This CDR3 has 15 amino acids. Germline CDR1 and CDR2: DFQATT and SNEGSKA (reference sequence). The CDR3 loop is CSASAWGFRTDTQYF. The CDR3 nucleotides are TGCAGTGCGAGCGCTTGGGGATTTCGGACAGATACGCAGTATTTT.

In this sample, this clonotype turned up many times. CDR3 amino acids: CASSTVGASQQFF. The DNA of the CDR3 is TGTGCCAGCAGCACGGTTGGGGCTAGTCAGCAGTTCTTC. The gene calls are TRBV9 and TRBJ2-1; D perhaps matches TRBD1 (5 bases). Deletions cut 4 bases from V and 11 bases from J, with 16 bases between. Germline V CDR1 and CDR2: SGDLS, YYNGEE. The CDR3 totals 13 residues.

This clonotype was seen a few times. This chain uses TRBV6-5 with TRBJ1-3, with D tentatively TRBD1 (6 bases). CDR1 is MNHEY, CDR2 SVGAGI, per germline. V was trimmed by 2 bases and J by 2 bases, leaving 16 bases between them. The CDR3 contains 17 residues. The CDR3 here is CASSYQAQAGAGNTIYF. The CDR3 region has the DNA TGTGCCAGCAGTTACCAGGCACAGGCAGGGGCTGGAAACACCATATATTTT.